One and the same sample provided the 13 T cell receptor beta chains below, sequenced in a study of lymphopenia after photon versus proton radiotherapy. Sequencing used immunoSEQ multiplex PCR; TCRdb keeps in-frame clones, though not all of them. The sample carries tens of thousands of clones, roughly 89% recorded once. Here the sequenced sample was peripheral blood, taken from a patient treated with proton-based radiotherapy. The receptors shown here come from a man older than 75 with esophageal cancer.

The V and J genes are TRBV7-2 and TRBJ2-1, with D unresolved. V dropped 5 bases and J dropped 10 bases, with 12 bases sitting between them. CDR3 size: 12 residues. Germline values: CDR1 SGHTA, CDR2 FQGNSA. The CDR3 DNA follows: TGTGCCAGCAGCCCGACAAGAATCGAGCAGTTCTTC. It translates to CASSPTRIEQFF.

The chain employs TRBV9 and TRBJ2-1; no definite D call. Trimming took 4 bases from V and 2 from J, leaving 16 bases between them. CDR1 and CDR2 (germline): SGDLS, YYNGEE. The CDR3 has 16 residues. The CDR3 is CASSPMAANPYNEQFF. The CDR3 coding sequence is TGTGCCAGCAGCCCGATGGCGGCAAATCCCTACAATGAGCAGTTCTTC.

The gene calls are TRBV4-3 and TRBJ2-5; 9 bases map to TRBD2. CDR1 is LGHNA, CDR2 YSLEER, per germline. J lost 4 bases, V lost 1 base, and 7 bases had no gene match. The CDR3 has 16 residues. The CDR3 region is CASSQGALAGLETQYF. The CDR3 DNA reads TGCGCCAGCAGCCAAGGGGCGCTAGCGGGGTTAGAGACCCAGTACTTC.

V and J are TRBV4-3 and TRBJ2-2, with D uncertain. Trimming removed 0 bases from V and 4 bases from J, with 15 bases in between. CDR3 length: 17 residues. Germline lookup yields CDR1 LGHNA and CDR2 YSLEER. This CDR3 is CASSQDSRSDLTGELFF. CDR3 nucleotide sequence: TGCGCCAGCAGCCAAGATAGTAGGTCCGACCTCACCGGGGAGCTGTTTTTT.

The V and J genes are TRBV11-2 and TRBJ2-5; TRBD1 or TRBD2 may be the D gene (5 bases each). The V and J ends lost 7 bases and 4 bases respectively, with 13 bases between them. The CDR3 covers 13 residues. In germline, CDR1 is SGHAT, CDR2 FQNNGV. The CDR3 spells CASTRDVGETQYF. The CDR3 DNA sequence: TGTGCCAGCACCCGGGACGTAGGAGAGACCCAGTACTTC.

This chain connects TRBV4-2 to TRBJ2-5; perhaps TRBD2 as D (6 bases). This CDR3 is 15 amino acids long. The ends were cut back, 5 bases at V and 7 bases at J, with 20 bases in the middle. Germline V gives CDR1 LGHNA, CDR2 YNFKEQ. The CDR3 DNA reads as TGTGCCAGCAGCACCTTAGGAGGGGCTCGGGGGACCCAGTACTTC. As protein: CASSTLGGARGTQYF.

V is TRBV9 and J is TRBJ2-2; D is possibly TRBD2 (6 bases). The CDR3 covers 15 residues. Trimming removed 2 bases from V and 2 bases from J, with 10 bases in between. Germline CDR1 SGDLS, CDR2 YYNGEE. The DNA for the CDR3 is TGTGCCAGCAGCGTCCGGGGAGGAAACACCGGGGAGCTGTTTTTT. Its protein product is CASSVRGGNTGELFF.

The CDR3 here is CASSPDSYNEQFF. The CDR3 DNA reads TGTGCCAGCAGCCCTGACTCTTACAATGAGCAGTTCTTC. The V gene is TRBV7-9, the J gene TRBJ2-1; D is undetermined. This CDR3 is 13 amino acids long. The ends were cut back, 5 bases at V and 4 bases at J, with 9 bases in the middle. The germline gives CDR1 SEHNR, CDR2 FQNEAQ (reference sequence).

V is TRBV10-3 and J is TRBJ2-7, with a weak D call TRBD1 (6 bases). This CDR3 has 14 amino acids. The V gene lost 2 bases and the J gene lost 0 bases, with 8 bases spanning the gap. Germline assignment: CDR1 ENHRY and CDR2 SYGVKD. The CDR3 here is CAISEGRGSYEQYF. The CDR3 bases are TGTGCCATCAGTGAGGGCAGGGGCTCCTACGAGCAGTACTTC.

Worth noting for this clone: An end of the junction does not agree with germline; a read error may underlie this. This chain joins TRBV6-5 and TRBJ1-6, with TRBD1 identical over 7 bases. This CDR3 is built from 16 residues. Germline CDR1 and CDR2: MNHEY and SVGAGI. CDR3 residues: CAGSYSPGTAISPLHF. The CDR3, as DNA: TGTGCCGGCAGTTACTCACCGGGGACAGCCATATCACCCCTCCACTTT.

The V call is TRBV7-8, the J call TRBJ1-2; tentative D call: TRBD1 (6 bases). V was clipped by 5 bases and J by 5 bases, with 18 bases between them. CDR3 length equals 15 residues. CDR1 is SGHVS and CDR2 is FQNEAQ in the germline V gene. In nucleotides, the CDR3 is TGTGCCAGCAGCCTAAGCACAGGGAGGGGATATGGCTACACCTTC. The encoded protein is CASSLSTGRGYGYTF.

The chain carries TRBV18 and TRBJ2-7; perhaps TRBD1 as D (6 bases). This CDR3 is 15 amino acids long. Germline CDR1 is KGHSH and CDR2 is LQKENI. The V and J ends lost 2 bases and 0 bases respectively, with 11 bases between them. The CDR3 DNA sequence: TGTGCCAGCTCACCATTTAGGGACATCTCCTACGAGCAGTACTTC. Residues: CASSPFRDISYEQYF.

The chain is built from TRBV28 and TRBJ2-7, with D possibly matching TRBD1 (6 bases). The CDR3 totals 11 residues. The germline CDR1 and CDR2 sequences are MDHEN and SYDVKM. Between the trimmed V and J ends, which lost 6 bases and 7 bases, there was a span of 10 bases. CDR3 sequence reads: CASSDRGEQYF. The CDR3 DNA follows: TGTGCCAGCAGCGATAGGGGGGAGCAGTACTTC.